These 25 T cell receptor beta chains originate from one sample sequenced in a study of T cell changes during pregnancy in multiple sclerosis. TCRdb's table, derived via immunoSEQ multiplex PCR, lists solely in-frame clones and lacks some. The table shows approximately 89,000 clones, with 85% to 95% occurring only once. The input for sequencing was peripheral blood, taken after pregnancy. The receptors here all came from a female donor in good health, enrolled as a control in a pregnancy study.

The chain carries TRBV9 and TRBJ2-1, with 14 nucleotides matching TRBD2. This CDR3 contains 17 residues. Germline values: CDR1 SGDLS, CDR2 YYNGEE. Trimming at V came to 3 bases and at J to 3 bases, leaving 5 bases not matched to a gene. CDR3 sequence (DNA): TGTGCCAGCAGCGCCGGGACTAGCGGGAGTTTCTACAATGAGCAGTTCTTC. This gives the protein CASSAGTSGSFYNEQFF.

The CDR3 DNA is TGTGCCACCAGCAGAGATCAGGGGAAGAAAAACATTCAGTACTTC. Its translation: CATSRDQGKKNIQYF. The rearrangement joins TRBV15 to TRBJ2-4, with TRBD1 as a possible D gene (6 bases). Trimming cost V 0 bases and J 4 bases, with 10 bases left between them. The CDR3 spans 15 residues. From germline, CDR1 is LNHNV and CDR2 YYDKDF (reference sequence).

The CDR3 reads CASSPGTVNEQFF. CDR3 DNA sequence: TGTGCCAGCAGTCCCGGGACAGTGAATGAGCAGTTCTTC. This chain uses TRBV27 with TRBJ2-1; 7 bases match TRBD1. The CDR3 contains 13 residues. CDR1 MNHEY and CDR2 SMNVEV come from the germline V gene (reference sequence). V trimming: 5 bases; J trimming: 7 bases; junction bases outside the gene matches: 5.

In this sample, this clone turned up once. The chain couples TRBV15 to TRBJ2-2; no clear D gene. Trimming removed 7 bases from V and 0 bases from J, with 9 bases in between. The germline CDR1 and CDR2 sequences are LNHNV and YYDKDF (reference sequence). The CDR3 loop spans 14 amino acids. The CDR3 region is CATMRPTNTGELFF. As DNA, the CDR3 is TGTGCCACCATGCGGCCCACGAACACCGGGGAGCTGTTTTTT.

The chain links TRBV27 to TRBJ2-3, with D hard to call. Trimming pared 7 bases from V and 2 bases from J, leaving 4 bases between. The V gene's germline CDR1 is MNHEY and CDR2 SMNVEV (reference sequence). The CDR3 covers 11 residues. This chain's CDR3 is CASTNTDTQYF. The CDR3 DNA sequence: TGTGCCAGCACCAACACAGATACGCAGTATTTT.

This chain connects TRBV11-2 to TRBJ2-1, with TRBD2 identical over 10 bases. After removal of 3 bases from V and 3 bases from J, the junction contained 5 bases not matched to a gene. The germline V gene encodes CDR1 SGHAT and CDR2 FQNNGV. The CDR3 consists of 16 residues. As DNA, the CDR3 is TGTGCCAGCAGCTTCGGCGGGACTAGCGTCTACAATGAGCAGTTCTTC. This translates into CASSFGGTSVYNEQFF.

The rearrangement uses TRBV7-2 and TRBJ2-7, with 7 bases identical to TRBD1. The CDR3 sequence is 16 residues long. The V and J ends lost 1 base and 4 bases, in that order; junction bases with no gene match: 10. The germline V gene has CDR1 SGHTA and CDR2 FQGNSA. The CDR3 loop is CASSLVVVTGPYEQYF. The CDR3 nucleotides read TGTGCCAGCAGCTTAGTTGTTGTGACAGGGCCTTACGAGCAGTACTTC.

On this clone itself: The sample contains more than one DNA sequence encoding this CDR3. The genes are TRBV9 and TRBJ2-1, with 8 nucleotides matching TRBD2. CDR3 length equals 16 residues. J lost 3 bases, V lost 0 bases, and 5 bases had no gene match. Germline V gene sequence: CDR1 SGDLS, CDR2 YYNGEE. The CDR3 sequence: CASSVGLAGDYNEQFF. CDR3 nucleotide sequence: TGTGCCAGCAGCGTAGGGCTAGCGGGTGACTACAATGAGCAGTTCTTC. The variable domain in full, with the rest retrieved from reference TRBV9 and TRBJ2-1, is DSGVTQTPKHLITATGQRVTLRCSPRSGDLSVYWYQQSLDQGLQFLIQYYNGEERAKGNILERFSAQQFPDLHSELNLSSLELGDSALYFCASSVGLAGDYNEQFFGPGTRLTVL.

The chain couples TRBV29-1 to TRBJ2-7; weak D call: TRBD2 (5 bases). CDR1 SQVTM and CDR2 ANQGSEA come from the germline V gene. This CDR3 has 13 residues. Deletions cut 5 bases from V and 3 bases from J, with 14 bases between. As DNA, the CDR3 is TGCAGCGTTTTATTGACGGGAAACTACGAGCAGTACTTC. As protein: CSVLLTGNYEQYF.

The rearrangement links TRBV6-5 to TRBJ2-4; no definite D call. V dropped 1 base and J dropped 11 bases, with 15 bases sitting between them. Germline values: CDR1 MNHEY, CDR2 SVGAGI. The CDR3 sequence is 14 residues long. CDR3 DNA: TGTGCCAGCAGTTACTTCCCGGCGGATCGCGTTCAGTACTTC. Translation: CASSYFPADRVQYF.

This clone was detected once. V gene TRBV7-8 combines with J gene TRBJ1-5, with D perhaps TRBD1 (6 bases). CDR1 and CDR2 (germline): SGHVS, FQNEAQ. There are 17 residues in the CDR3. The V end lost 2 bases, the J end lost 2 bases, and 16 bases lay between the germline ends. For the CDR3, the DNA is TGTGCCAGCAGCTTAAATTTCGCAGGGGACCGCAATCAGCCCCAGCATTTT. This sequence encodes CASSLNFAGDRNQPQHF.

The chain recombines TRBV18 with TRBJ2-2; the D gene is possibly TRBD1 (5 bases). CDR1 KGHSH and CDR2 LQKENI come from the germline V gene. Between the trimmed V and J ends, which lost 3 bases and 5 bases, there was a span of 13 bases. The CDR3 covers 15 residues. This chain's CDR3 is CASSPPGSYTGELFF. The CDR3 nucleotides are TGTGCCAGCTCACCCCCAGGGTCATATACCGGGGAGCTGTTTTTT.

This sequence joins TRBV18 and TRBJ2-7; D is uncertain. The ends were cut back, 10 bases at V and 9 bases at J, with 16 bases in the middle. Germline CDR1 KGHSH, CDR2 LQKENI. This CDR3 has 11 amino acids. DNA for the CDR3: TGTGCCACGTCGTACGGTCTTGGGCAGTACTTC. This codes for CATSYGLGQYF.

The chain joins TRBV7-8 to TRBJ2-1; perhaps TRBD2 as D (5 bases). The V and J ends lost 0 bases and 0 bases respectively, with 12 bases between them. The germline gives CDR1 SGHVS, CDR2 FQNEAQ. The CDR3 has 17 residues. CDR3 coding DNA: TGTGCCAGCAGCTTAGCTAGGGCGGGTAGCTCCTACAATGAGCAGTTCTTC. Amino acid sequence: CASSLARAGSSYNEQFF.

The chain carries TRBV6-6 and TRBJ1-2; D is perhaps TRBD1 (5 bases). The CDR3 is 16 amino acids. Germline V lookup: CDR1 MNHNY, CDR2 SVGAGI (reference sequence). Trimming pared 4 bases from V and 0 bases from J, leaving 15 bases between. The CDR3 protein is CASSWGDVPTNYGYTF. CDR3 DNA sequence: TGTGCCAGCAGTTGGGGGGACGTTCCTACTAACTATGGCTACACCTTC.

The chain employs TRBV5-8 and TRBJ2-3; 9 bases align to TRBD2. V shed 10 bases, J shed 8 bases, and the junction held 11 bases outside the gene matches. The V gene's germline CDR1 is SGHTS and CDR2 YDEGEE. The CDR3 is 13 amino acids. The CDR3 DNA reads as TGTGCCGAAGCCCCGGGACTAGCCCCTACGCAGTATTTT. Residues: CAEAPGLAPTQYF.

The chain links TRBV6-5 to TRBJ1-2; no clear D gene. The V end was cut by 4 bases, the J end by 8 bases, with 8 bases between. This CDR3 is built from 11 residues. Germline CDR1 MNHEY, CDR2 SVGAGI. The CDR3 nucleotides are TGTGCCAGCAGTTCACCGGTAGGCTACACCTTC. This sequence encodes CASSSPVGYTF.

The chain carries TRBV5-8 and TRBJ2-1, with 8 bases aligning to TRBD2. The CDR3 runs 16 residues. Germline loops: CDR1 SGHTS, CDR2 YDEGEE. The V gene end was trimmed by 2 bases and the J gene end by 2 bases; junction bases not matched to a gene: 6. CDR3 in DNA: TGTGCCAGCAGCTTTGTTTTAGCGGGAACCTACAATGAGCAGTTCTTC. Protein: CASSFVLAGTYNEQFF.

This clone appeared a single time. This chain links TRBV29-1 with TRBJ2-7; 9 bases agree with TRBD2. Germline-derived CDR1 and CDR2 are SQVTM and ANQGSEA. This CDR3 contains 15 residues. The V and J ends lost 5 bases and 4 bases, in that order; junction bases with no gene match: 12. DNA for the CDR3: TGCAGCGTTCTCAGCCTATTAGCGGGAGTGTACGAGCAGTACTTC. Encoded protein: CSVLSLLAGVYEQYF.

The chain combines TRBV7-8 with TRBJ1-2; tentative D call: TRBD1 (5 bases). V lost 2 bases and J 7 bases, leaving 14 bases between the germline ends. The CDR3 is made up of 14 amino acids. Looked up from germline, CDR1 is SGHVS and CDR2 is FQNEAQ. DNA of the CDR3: TGTGCCAGCAGCTTATCCCTGGGAGGGGTTGGCTACACCTTC. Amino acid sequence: CASSLSLGGVGYTF.

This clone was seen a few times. This CDR3 reads CASSQEPGQGGQPQHF. The CDR3 region has the DNA TGCGCCAGCAGCCAAGAACCGGGACAGGGCGGACAGCCCCAGCATTTT. The rearrangement links TRBV4-1 to TRBJ1-5; TRBD1 matches 9 bases. J lost 7 bases, V lost 0 bases, and 7 bases had no gene match. The CDR3 has 16 amino acids. Per germline, CDR1 MGHRA and CDR2 YSYEKL.

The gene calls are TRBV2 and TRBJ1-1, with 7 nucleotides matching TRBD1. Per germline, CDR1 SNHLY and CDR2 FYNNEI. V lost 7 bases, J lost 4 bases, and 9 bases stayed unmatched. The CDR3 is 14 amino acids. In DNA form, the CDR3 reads TGTGCCAGCACCCGAGAGGCAGGGGGCACTGAAGCTTTCTTT. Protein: CASTREAGGTEAFF.

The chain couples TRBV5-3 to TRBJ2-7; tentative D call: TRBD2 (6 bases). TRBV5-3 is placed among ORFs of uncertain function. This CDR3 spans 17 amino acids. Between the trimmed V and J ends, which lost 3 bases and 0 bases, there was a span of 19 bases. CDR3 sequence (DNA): TGTGCCAGAAGCTGCCCGAGGGGACGGACTACCTCCTACGAGCAGTACTTC. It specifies CARSCPRGRTTSYEQYF.

The CDR3 sequence is CASSPRPRDLLEWASTDTQYF. CDR3 bases: TGTGCCAGCAGTCCGCGTCCACGGGATCTACTTGAGTGGGCTAGCACAGATACGCAGTATTTT. This sequence joins TRBV28 and TRBJ2-3, with D possibly TRBD2 on 5 matching bases. Trimming removed 5 bases at V and 0 bases at J, with 30 bases between. There are 21 residues in the CDR3. Per germline, CDR1 MDHEN and CDR2 SYDVKM.

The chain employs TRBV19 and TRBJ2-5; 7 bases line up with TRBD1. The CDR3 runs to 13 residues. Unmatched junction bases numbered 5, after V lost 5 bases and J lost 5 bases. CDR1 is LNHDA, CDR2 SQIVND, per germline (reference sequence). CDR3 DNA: TGTGCCAGTAGTTGGGACAGCGAGGAGACCCAGTACTTC. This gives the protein CASSWDSEETQYF.